This T cell receptor beta chain was recorded in a study of circulating CD8 cells and anti-PD-1 response in melanoma (dated by TCRdb to about 2020). With regard to the full study: Nivolumab was given to patients intravenously at 3 mg/kg every 2 weeks. The melanoma cohort included roughly 13 patients, of whom seven received anti-PD-1 as first-line therapy and six had previously received targeted therapy or immunotherapy. Patients with complete or partial responses were counted as responders, while patients with stable or progressive disease (RECIST v1.1) were counted as non-responders. The TCR repertoire analysis included 11 melanoma patients, of whom 7 were non-responders and 4 were responders. In on-treatment samples, a biotinylated anti-human IgG4 antibody was used to detect PD-1. General study outcomes and caveats: Tumor material was not accessible, so tumor reactivity was assessed by peptide assays on expanded sorted subsets instead. The published TCR repertoire comparisons used only baseline and M1 samples from a small cohort with few responders. Between subsets, repertoires were largely private, with fewer than 8% of TRB clonotypes shared at M1, and the highest sharing was seen between DPOS and TIGIT. The authors pointed out that the cohort included both treatment-naive and previously treated patients, and that this mix could influence the results. Diversity was greatest in the DNEG repertoire, PD-1 and DPOS had similar and higher clonality, and TIGIT repertoires had the lowest diversity. Because of limited material, replicates were generally not included when the experiments were performed.

Using a BD FACSAria II cell sorter, four subsets defined by PD-1 and/or TIGIT were sorted out of live CD3+CD8+TCRalphabeta+ cells. To characterize how relevant each subset is to anti-PD-1 therapy response, circulating CD8 T cells were sorted into four subsets based on PD-1 and TIGIT expression. For each sorted CD8 T-cell subset, both the TCR alpha and TCR beta chains were sequenced. Peripheral blood was collected before the first anti-PD-1 injection, after two injections and after four injections. PBMCs were immediately isolated by Ficoll gradient centrifugation. Until use, PBMCs were stored frozen in liquid nitrogen in RPMI containing roughly 20% FCS and around 10% DMSO. After thawing, PBMCs were stained with a viability dye plus antibodies against CD3, CD8alpha, TCRalphabeta, PD-1 and TIGIT. Total RNA was extracted with the RNeasy Kit, and every sample reached a RIN above 7. Reads for this sample came from a NextSeq 500. TCR libraries were prepared from approximately 14 ng of total RNA with the QIAseq Immune Repertoire RNA Library Kit, Human TCR Panel. TCR libraries were sequenced on an Illumina NextSeq with a Mid Output V2 kit, and asymmetric 261x41 paired-end reads were used. Every TCR library was diluted down to 4 nM, then pooled, denatured and loaded at 0.95 to 1 pM. The paper's data handling went like this. TCR FASTQ files were processed in the QIAGEN GeneGlobe Data Analysis Center, with downstream analysis in R 3.5.2. To get clonality, Shannon entropy was normalized by the log of the number of unique productive sequences and the result was subtracted from one. Fisher exact tests at 5% FDR, run separately within each subset, picked out TRA or TRB clonotypes whose abundance differed between baseline and M1. Differentially abundant clonotypes were grouped as emerging, expanding, contracting or non-expanding/contracting. Morisita's overlap index was used to measure repertoire overlap between patients. TCRdb handled the public reads itself, with Q25 trimming in fastp and clone calling in MiXCR, and kept productive beta chains. Records with the same CDR3 protein are collapsed into one entry carrying the most frequent genes and DNA. TCRdb's processing, not the study's, gives the V and J calls here. This sample gives hundreds of distinct CDR3 sequences in total; more than 8.5% of them show up just once. The ten largest clones capture approximately 55% of the sample.

V and J are truncated by 4 bases and 3 bases respectively, leaving an intervening sequence of 22 bases. Reading the germline V gene (reference sequence) gives CDR1 LNHDA and CDR2 SQIVND. From its cysteine to its phenylalanine, the CDR3 spans 18 amino acids. Only CDR3 DNA is held: 54 bases, read in frame from base 1. This clonotype is medium-sized (0.01 to 0.1%) in terms of sample share. What antigen it recognizes has not been identified. Base quality data are lacking; no much larger clone is found one base away. Here the chain combines TRBV19 and TRBJ1-3, with TRBD1 tentatively as D gene (6 bases match). Source: CD8+ T cells from PBMCs, taken at baseline or after one month of anti-PD-1 therapy (not recorded which). The origin of this receptor is a human donor with melanoma. The sequenced DNA: TGTGCCAGTAGTACCCAGATCGGACAGTTTTTCAGTGGAAACACCATATATTTT. It specifies CASSTQIGQFFSGNTIYF.